This entry is about one T cell receptor (beta chain). Repertoires were generated with immunoSEQ multiplex PCR, while TCRdb's copy carries only in-frame clones and drops some. The sample holds about 270,000 clones, around 80% seen once. V dropped 3 bases and J dropped 3 bases, with 12 bases sitting between them. Looked up from germline, CDR1 is SGDLS and CDR2 is YYNGEE. CDR3 length: 15 amino acids. This sample is part of a study of control samples from healthy donors and cancer patients. The sample consisted of PBMCs. The V call is TRBV9, the J call TRBJ1-4; tentative D call: TRBD1 (5 bases). This clonotype was obtained from a woman in her sixties or seventies with lung cancer. CDR3 bases: TGTGCCAGCAGCGCCTGGGGGGTGGCTAATGAAAAACTGTTTTTT. Translation: CASSAWGVANEKLFF.